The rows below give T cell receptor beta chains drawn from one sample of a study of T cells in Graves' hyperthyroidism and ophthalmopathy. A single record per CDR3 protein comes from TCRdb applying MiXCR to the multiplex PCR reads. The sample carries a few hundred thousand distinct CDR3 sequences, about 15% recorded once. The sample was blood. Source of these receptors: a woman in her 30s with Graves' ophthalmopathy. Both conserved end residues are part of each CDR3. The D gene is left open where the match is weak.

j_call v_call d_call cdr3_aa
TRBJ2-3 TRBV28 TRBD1 CASFHLGQTSTDTQYF
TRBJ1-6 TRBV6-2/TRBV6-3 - CASSAPSGGVGSPLHF
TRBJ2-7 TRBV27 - CASSLKGPFGEQYF
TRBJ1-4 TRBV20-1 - CSARDYLRATNEKLFF
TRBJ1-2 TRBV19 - CASSITRDRPGYTF
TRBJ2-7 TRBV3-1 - CASSHTDGEQYF
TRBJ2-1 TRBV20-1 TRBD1 CSATLRHRGINEQFF
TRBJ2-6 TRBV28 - CASSPRTVNVLTF
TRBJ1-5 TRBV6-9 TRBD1 CASRRTGGRQPQHF
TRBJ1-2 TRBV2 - CASSEEQNYGYTF
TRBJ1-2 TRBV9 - CASSPEDRGYYGYTF
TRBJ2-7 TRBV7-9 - CASSLDGDFGQYF
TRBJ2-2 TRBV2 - CASRQGTWELFF
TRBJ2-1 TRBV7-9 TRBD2 CASSTTSGGANEQFF
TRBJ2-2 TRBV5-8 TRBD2 CASSLPRTSGRTGELFF